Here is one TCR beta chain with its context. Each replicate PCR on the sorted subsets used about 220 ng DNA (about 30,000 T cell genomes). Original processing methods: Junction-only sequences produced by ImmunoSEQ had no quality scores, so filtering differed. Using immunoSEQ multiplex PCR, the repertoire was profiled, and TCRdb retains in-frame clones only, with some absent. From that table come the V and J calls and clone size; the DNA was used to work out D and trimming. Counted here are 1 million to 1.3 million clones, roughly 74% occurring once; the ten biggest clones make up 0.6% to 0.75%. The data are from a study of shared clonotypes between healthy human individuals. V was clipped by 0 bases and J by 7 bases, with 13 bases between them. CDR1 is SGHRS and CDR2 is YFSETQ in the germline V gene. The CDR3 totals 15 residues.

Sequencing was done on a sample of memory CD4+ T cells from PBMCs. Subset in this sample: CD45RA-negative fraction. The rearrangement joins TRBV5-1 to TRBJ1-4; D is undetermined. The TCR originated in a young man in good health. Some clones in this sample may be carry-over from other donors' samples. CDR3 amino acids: CASSLDGKLGEKLFF. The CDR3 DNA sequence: TGCGCCAGCAGCTTGGATGGGAAATTAGGTGAAAAACTGTTTTTT.